This T cell receptor (beta chain) stems from a study of shared T cell receptors in the human thymus. Method: immunoSEQ multiplex PCR; TCRdb's copy keeps in-frame clones and lacks some. The data hold 500,000 to 550,000 clones, with about 80% observed a single time. This sample also appeared in a second study, on human thymus T cells.

The sample taken for sequencing was thymocytes. The receptor was derived from a boy under two years old with a congenital heart defect.

CDR3 residues: CASSLLGLAGAEDTQYF. CDR3 nucleotide sequence: TGTGCCAGCAGTTTACTCGGACTAGCGGGAGCTGAAGATACGCAGTATTTT. The V and J genes are TRBV27 and TRBJ2-3; 13 bases agree with TRBD2. Trimming removed 2 bases from V and 5 bases from J; junction bases left unmatched: 7. The V gene's germline CDR1 is MNHEY and CDR2 SMNVEV (reference sequence). This CDR3 comprises 17 residues.